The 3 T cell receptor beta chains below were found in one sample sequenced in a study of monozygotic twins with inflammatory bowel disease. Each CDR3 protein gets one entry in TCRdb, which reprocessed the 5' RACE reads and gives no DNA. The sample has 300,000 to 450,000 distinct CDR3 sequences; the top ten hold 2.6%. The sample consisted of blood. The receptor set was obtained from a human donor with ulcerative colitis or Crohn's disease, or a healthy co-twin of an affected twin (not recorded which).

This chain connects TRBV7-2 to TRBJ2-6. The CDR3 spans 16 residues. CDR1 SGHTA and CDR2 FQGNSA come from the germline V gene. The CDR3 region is CASSFKQGSGANVLTF.

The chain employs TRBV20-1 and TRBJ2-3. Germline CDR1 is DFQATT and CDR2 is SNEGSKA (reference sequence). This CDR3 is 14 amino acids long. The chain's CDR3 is CSAGGPPRTDTQYF.

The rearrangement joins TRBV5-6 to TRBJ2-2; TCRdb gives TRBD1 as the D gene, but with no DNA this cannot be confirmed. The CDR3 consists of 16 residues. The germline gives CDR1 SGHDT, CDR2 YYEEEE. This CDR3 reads CASSFAGTEYTGELFF. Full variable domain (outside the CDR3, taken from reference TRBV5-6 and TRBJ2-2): DAGVTQSPTHLIKTRGQQVTLRCSPKSGHDTVSWYQQALGQGPQFIFQYYEEEERQRGNFPDRFSGHQFPNYSSELNVNALLLGDSALYLCASSFAGTEYTGELFFGEGSRLTVL.